The rows below give T cell receptor beta chains drawn from one sample of a study of blood T cell repertoires in COVID-19. Generated by immunoSEQ multiplex PCR, the TCRdb table keeps only in-frame clones and is missing some. This sample has about 84,000 clones; roughly 77% occur once, and the top ten carry 4.5% to 6%. The sequenced sample consisted of peripheral blood. These receptors originate from a man between 50 and 59 years old with active or convalescent COVID-19. Both conserved end residues are part of each CDR3. A D gene is named only where the DNA matches it firmly. Rows may omit the clone size; those that give it use once, few, many or a size class.

J,size,V,D,DNA,CDR3
TRBJ2-5,few,TRBV2,-,TGTGCCAGCAGTTCGGGGTTGGAAGAGACCCAGTACTTC,CASSSGLEETQYF
TRBJ1-4,-,TRBV5-6,-,TGTGCCAGCAGCTTGGCCCCCCTAGATGAAAAACTGTTTTTT,CASSLAPLDEKLFF
TRBJ2-1,few,TRBV29-1,-,TGCAGCGTTGTTCCAGACAATGAGCAGTTCTTC,CSVVPDNEQFF
TRBJ2-7,-,TRBV4-3,-,TGCGCCAGCAGCCAAGATTACGGTAGCCCGGAGAGCTCCTACGAGCAGTACTTC,CASSQDYGSPESSYEQYF
TRBJ1-6,-,TRBV4-2,-,TGTGCCAGCAGCCAAGACCCAGGGAGGAATTCACCCCTCCACTTT,CASSQDPGRNSPLHF
TRBJ1-2,once,TRBV18,-,TGTGCCAGCTCACCACCCGGAGACGGAGTTGGGGGCTACACCTTC,CASSPPGDGVGGYTF
TRBJ2-2,-,TRBV7-3,-,TGTGCCAGCAGCTTAGGGGGCACAACCCGAACTAGCGGGGAGCTGTTTTTT,CASSLGGTTRTSGELFF
TRBJ1-2,few,TRBV10-1,-,TGCGCCAGCCCCACCCACAGGGAGAATGGCTACACCTTC,CASPTHRENGYTF
TRBJ1-2,-,TRBV9,-,TGTGCCAGCAGCGTACTCTGGTCGGATGGCTACACCTTC,CASSVLWSDGYTF
TRBJ2-7,-,TRBV25-1,-,TGTGCCAGCAGTGAATATGGGACACCTCACGAGCAGTACTTC,CASSEYGTPHEQYF
TRBJ1-2,-,TRBV7-2,TRBD1,TGTGCCAGCAGCCAAAAAAACAGGGGTTCTAACTATGGCTACACCTTC,CASSQKNRGSNYGYTF
TRBJ1-1,-,TRBV3-1/TRBV3-2,-,TGTGCCAGCAGCCAACAGGGGTGGGCAACTGAAGCTTTCTTT,CASSQQGWATEAFF
TRBJ1-1,-,TRBV3-1/TRBV3-2,-,TGTGCCAGCAGCCACCGCGGGACGGGTGGGAACACTGAAGCTTTCTTT,CASSHRGTGGNTEAFF
TRBJ1-1,-,TRBV10-3,-,TGTGCCATCACTTATGGACATATGAACACTGAAGCTTTCTTT,CAITYGHMNTEAFF
TRBJ1-2,-,TRBV23-1,-,TGCGCCAGCAGTCAAGATTCCCAGGGTGAAGGGGTTGGCTACACCTTC,CASSQDSQGEGVGYTF
TRBJ2-4,-,TRBV9,-,TGTGCCAGCATTCCCGGGTCAGGGCGTGTGGACATTCAGTACTTC,CASIPGSGRVDIQYF
TRBJ1-3,-,TRBV7-2,TRBD1,TGTGCCAGCAGCCGCCATTTCGGGACAGGGGACATAGGAAACACCATATATTTT,CASSRHFGTGDIGNTIYF
TRBJ1-1,-,TRBV29-1,TRBD1,TGCAGCACGGCAGGGGGCGAGGGCACTGAAGCTTTCTTT,CSTAGGEGTEAFF
TRBJ2-5,few,TRBV3-1/TRBV3-2,-,TGTGCCAGCAGCCACTCTCAAGAGACCCAGTACTTC,CASSHSQETQYF
TRBJ2-2,-,TRBV7-3,TRBD2,TGTGCCAGCAGCCCGGGAGGGGCCAACACCGGGGAGCTGTTTTTT,CASSPGGANTGELFF
TRBJ2-5,-,TRBV6-2/TRBV6-3,TRBD2,TGTGCCAGCAGCCGAATGATGACTAGCGGGCCCCGGGAGACCCAGTACTTC,CASSRMMTSGPRETQYF
TRBJ1-1,-,TRBV27,TRBD1,TGTGCCAGCAGTTTAGAAGGGGGCCCCGGCACTGAAGCTTTCTTT,CASSLEGGPGTEAFF
TRBJ2-1,once,TRBV18,TRBD2,TGTGCCAGCTCACCAGAGGTAGCGGGGGCGAACAATGAGCAGTTCTTC,CASSPEVAGANNEQFF
TRBJ1-5,-,TRBV21-1,-,TGTGCCAGCACAGACAGGGTGAAGCCCCAGCATTTT,CASTDRVKPQHF
TRBJ2-7,-,TRBV6-5,-,TGTGCCAGCAGTTCAGGGCCGTACTCCTACGAGCAGTACTTC,CASSSGPYSYEQYF
TRBJ1-1,-,TRBV7-3,-,TGTGCCAGTAAAAGGTCTTCGGGGAATACTGAAGCTTTCTTT,CASKRSSGNTEAFF
TRBJ1-2,few,TRBV7-3,-,TGTGCCAGCAGCTCGGGCAGGGGACATGGCTACACCTTC,CASSSGRGHGYTF
TRBJ1-2,-,TRBV7-9,-,TGTGCCAGCAGCTTAGTCACAGGAAGCGGCTACACCTTC,CASSLVTGSGYTF
TRBJ2-7,-,TRBV19,-,TGTGCCAGTAGCACTAGTTATCTCAACGAGCAGTACTTC,CASSTSYLNEQYF
TRBJ2-4,-,TRBV19,TRBD1,TGTGCCAGTAGTATCCTACCACAGGGGTCAGGAAGGTACATTCAGTACTTC,CASSILPQGSGRYIQYF
TRBJ2-3,-,TRBV10-3,TRBD1,TGTGCCATCAGGGCGACAGGGGCACCCACAGATACGCAGTATTTT,CAIRATGAPTDTQYF
TRBJ2-1,-,TRBV2,-,TGTGCCAGCAAGCAGGACTCCTACAATGAGCAGTTCTTC,CASKQDSYNEQFF
TRBJ1-5,-,TRBV7-2,-,TGTGCCAGCAGCCTCGACAGGAGGAATCAGCCCCAGCATTTT,CASSLDRRNQPQHF
TRBJ2-7,-,TRBV15,TRBD2,TGTGCCACCAGCAGAGAGGCTAGCGGAGACTACGAGCAGTACTTC,CATSREASGDYEQYF
TRBJ2-3,few,TRBV6-5,TRBD2,TGTGCCAGCAGTCCCCTGACTAGCGTCGCAGATACGCAGTATTTT,CASSPLTSVADTQYF
TRBJ1-4,-,TRBV6-5,-,TGTGCCAGCAGTTACTCGGTAGGGGATGAAAAACTGTTTTTT,CASSYSVGDEKLFF
TRBJ1-1,few,TRBV19,-,TGTGCCAGTACGGGGGGGTTCAGGGTCAACACTGAAGCTTTCTTT,CASTGGFRVNTEAFF
TRBJ2-3,-,TRBV7-2,-,TGTGCCAGCAGCCCAGACTACCTCAGTACAGATACGCAGTATTTT,CASSPDYLSTDTQYF
TRBJ2-7,-,TRBV9,TRBD1,TGTGCCAGCAGCGTAGTCGCGAGCAGGGGGTACTACGAGCAGTACTTC,CASSVVASRGYYEQYF
TRBJ1-2,-,TRBV6-5,-,TGTGCCAGCAGTACCAGGGTAGGGGGCTACACCTTC,CASSTRVGGYTF
TRBJ2-5,-,TRBV18,TRBD1,TGTGCCAGCTCGGCCGGGACAGGCGAGAAAGAGACCCAGTACTTC,CASSAGTGEKETQYF
TRBJ1-2,-,TRBV5-4,TRBD1,TGTGCCAGCAGCTCCGGACAGGGGGCCGGCTATGGCTACACCTTC,CASSSGQGAGYGYTF
TRBJ2-7,once,TRBV6-5,-,TGTGCCAGCAGTTACTCGATCAGCAGGGCCCACGAGCAGTACTTC,CASSYSISRAHEQYF